The 28 T cell receptor beta chains below were found in one sample sequenced in a study of blood T cells in healthy people across ages. Sample-barcoded 5' priming and a J-beta primer mix drove a second PCR of 7 to 11 cycles. A single record per CDR3 protein comes from TCRdb applying MiXCR to the 5' RACE reads. The sample holds about 2 million distinct CDR3 sequences, around half seen once. The specimen sequenced was blood. Every receptor here comes from a woman aged 40 to 50 in good health.

CDR3 region: CSALSNSGQGRQAEQFF. The CDR3 DNA is TGCAGTGCCTTATCAAACTCGGGACAAGGCCGTCAAGCAGAGCAGTTCTTC. The chain joins TRBV20-1 to TRBJ2-1, with D tentatively TRBD1 (6 bases). CDR1 and CDR2 (germline): DFQATT, SNEGSKA (reference sequence). V was pared by 6 bases and J by 10 bases, with 31 bases between. The CDR3 length is 17 residues.

The chain recombines TRBV10-2 with TRBJ1-5; 8 bases are shared with TRBD1. The germline V gene encodes CDR1 WSHSY and CDR2 SAAADI. Trimming took 3 bases from V and 6 from J; bases not matched to a gene: 7. The CDR3 has 15 amino acids. The CDR3 is CASSDFQGAGQPQHF. In DNA form, the CDR3 reads TGCGCCAGCAGTGATTTTCAGGGGGCAGGTCAGCCCCAGCATTTT.

This clonotype was counted a few times. This chain joins TRBV7-2 and TRBJ2-5; unclear D gene. Trimming stripped 8 bases from V and 7 bases from J, with 11 bases between. The CDR3 spans 11 residues. Germline-derived CDR1 and CDR2 are SGHTA and FQGNSA. The DNA for the CDR3 is TGTGCCAGCGGAACCGTTGGGACCCAGTACTTC. It yields the protein CASGTVGTQYF. The full variable domain, with the rest looked up from reference TRBV7-2 and TRBJ2-5, is GAGVSQSPSNKVTEKGKDVELRCDPISGHTALYWYRQSLGQGLEFLIYFQGNSAPDKSGLPSDRFSAERTGGSVSTLTIQRTQQEDSAVYLCASGTVGTQYFGPGTRLLVL.

V is TRBV6-2 or TRBV6-3 and J is TRBJ2-3; TRBD1 matches at 7 bases. With V trimmed by 6 bases and J by 5 bases, 5 bases remained unmatched. CDR3 size: 13 residues. Germline CDR1 and CDR2: MNHEY and SVGEGT. For the CDR3, the DNA is TGTGCCAGCAGAGAAGGGGGCGTAGATACGCAGTATTTT. Protein: CASREGGVDTQYF.

This clonotype was counted a single time. The V call is TRBV5-1, the J call TRBJ1-6; D is ambiguous. This CDR3 is built from 16 residues. V lost 0 bases, J lost 2 bases, and 9 bases lay in between. The germline gives CDR1 SGHRS, CDR2 YFSETQ. The CDR3 DNA reads as TGCGCCAGCAGCTTGGGCTCCAGTGCCTATAATTCACCCCTCCACTTT. This codes for CASSLGSSAYNSPLHF.

This clonotype was found a few times. The chain employs TRBV7-2 and TRBJ2-5; either TRBD1 or TRBD2 may fit D (5 bases each). CDR1 and CDR2 (germline): SGHTA, FQGNSA. The germline V and J ends were trimmed by 2 bases and 5 bases, with 15 bases remaining between them. CDR3 length equals 15 residues. The CDR3 sequence is CASSLTGAVGETQYF. The CDR3 region has the DNA TGTGCCAGCAGCTTAACAGGAGCGGTTGGGGAGACCCAGTACTTC.

This clonotype turned up a few times. The V gene is TRBV20-1, the J gene TRBJ2-5; possibly TRBD2 for D (5 bases). The CDR3 contains 13 residues. Trimming removed 1 base at V and 2 bases at J, with 8 bases between. From germline, CDR1 is DFQATT and CDR2 SNEGSKA (reference sequence). The chain's CDR3 is CSARVSGQETQYF. The CDR3 DNA reads TGCAGTGCTAGAGTCAGCGGACAAGAGACCCAGTACTTC.

This clonotype was found a few times. The chain combines TRBV20-1 with TRBJ2-7, with TRBD2 identical over 9 bases. Per germline, CDR1 DFQATT and CDR2 SNEGSKA (reference sequence). J was trimmed by 0 bases and V by 6 bases; bases with no gene match: 6. The CDR3 contains 14 residues. The CDR3 loop reads CSAVKTSGSYEQYF. The CDR3 region has the DNA TGCAGTGCCGTCAAGACTAGCGGCTCCTACGAGCAGTACTTC.

The chain carries TRBV5-6 and TRBJ2-1; 7 bases are shared with TRBD2. Germline V lookup: CDR1 SGHDT, CDR2 YYEEEE. Losses at the gene ends were 2 bases for V and 4 bases for J; bases not matched to a gene: 6. The CDR3 sequence is 15 residues long. The CDR3 loop is CASSFVRDYYNEQFF. The CDR3 DNA reads TGTGCCAGCAGCTTCGTCAGGGACTATTACAATGAGCAGTTCTTC.

This clonotype was counted only a few times. The chain links TRBV29-1 to TRBJ2-3, with 7 bases aligning to TRBD1. Losses at the gene ends were 3 bases for V and 2 bases for J; bases not matched to a gene: 14. Germline CDR1 reads SQVTM; CDR2 reads ANQGSEA. The CDR3 is 17 amino acids. DNA of the CDR3: TGCAGCGTTGATTCATCAAACAGGGGTGAATTCACAGATACGCAGTATTTT. Its protein product is CSVDSSNRGEFTDTQYF.

The chain joins TRBV7-8 to TRBJ1-5; D uncertain. V gave up 1 base and J gave up 0 bases, with 10 bases separating them. CDR3 length: 16 residues. The germline gives CDR1 SGHVS, CDR2 FQNEAQ. CDR3 bases: TGTGCCAGCAGCTTAGAACCGGGTCTTAGCAATCAGCCCCAGCATTTT. This gives the protein CASSLEPGLSNQPQHF.

There are a few counts of this clonotype. The chain recombines TRBV6-5 with TRBJ1-5; D remains unclear. Germline CDR1 MNHEY, CDR2 SVGAGI. The CDR3 is 14 amino acids. V shed 2 bases and J shed 4 bases, with 9 bases lying between them. CDR3 region: CASSYRAANQPQHF. CDR3 DNA: TGTGCCAGCAGTTACAGGGCAGCTAATCAGCCCCAGCATTTT.

The gene calls are TRBV7-6 and TRBJ2-7, with D perhaps assigned TRBD1 or TRBD2 (6 bases each). V was clipped by 2 bases and J by 2 bases, with 13 bases between them. Germline loops: CDR1 SGHVS, CDR2 FNYEAQ. CDR3 length: 15 amino acids. The CDR3 DNA sequence: TGTGCCAGCAGCTTATCGGGGGCCCTCCCCTACGAGCAGTACTTC. Its protein product is CASSLSGALPYEQYF.

This clonotype is a singleton in its sample. The chain links TRBV29-1 to TRBJ2-3, with 10 bases that match TRBD2. The germline gives CDR1 SQVTM, CDR2 ANQGSEA. The CDR3 consists of 15 residues. Germline trimming cut 1 base from V and 4 bases from J; bases unmatched to any gene: 5. The CDR3 sequence is CSVEVAGGSPDTQYF. The CDR3 region has the DNA TGCAGCGTTGAAGTAGCGGGGGGTAGCCCAGATACGCAGTATTTT.

V is TRBV7-8 and J is TRBJ1-5; 8 bases are shared with TRBD1. Germline-derived CDR1 and CDR2 are SGHVS and FQNEAQ. The CDR3 loop spans 17 amino acids. V gave up 5 bases and J gave up 0 bases; unmatched junction bases: 9. This CDR3 reads CASSPDRVVVSNQPQHF. CDR3 coding DNA: TGTGCCAGCAGCCCGGACAGGGTTGTGGTTAGCAATCAGCCCCAGCATTTT.

The chain is built from TRBV7-2 and TRBJ1-1; 7 bases are shared with TRBD1. CDR3 length: 12 residues. V dropped 5 bases and J dropped 9; count of bases not matched to a gene: 6. CDR1 is SGHTA and CDR2 is FQGNSA in the germline V gene. CDR3 bases: TGTGCCAGCAGCGACCGGACAGGACAAGCTTTCTTT. As protein: CASSDRTGQAFF.

This clonotype has just a few counts. The rearrangement links TRBV29-1 to TRBJ2-3; D is perhaps TRBD1 (5 bases). The CDR3 spans 14 residues. CDR1 is SQVTM and CDR2 is ANQGSEA in the germline V gene. With 3 bases removed from V and 1 base from J, the gap between germline ends came to 11 bases. The CDR3 DNA follows: TGCAGCGTTGATTGGGCAGGGCGCACAGATACGCAGTATTTT. Amino acids: CSVDWAGRTDTQYF.

This clonotype has only a few counts. This chain connects TRBV18 to TRBJ2-7; perhaps TRBD1 as D (6 bases). CDR3 length equals 14 residues. Germline V gives CDR1 KGHSH, CDR2 LQKENI. Trimming left V 3 bases short and J 0 bases short, with 9 bases between. The CDR3 coding sequence is TGTGCCAGCTCACCGGACAGAACCTCCTACGAGCAGTACTTC. Its translation is CASSPDRTSYEQYF.

The chain couples TRBV7-6 to TRBJ2-1; D not certain. CDR3 length: 13 amino acids. Germline CDR1 is SGHVS and CDR2 is FNYEAQ. V was pared by 5 bases and J by 6 bases, with 11 bases between. The CDR3 coding sequence is TGTGCCAGCAGCGCAGCTAGTTTCAATGAGCAGTTCTTC. Translating gives CASSAASFNEQFF.

The chain couples TRBV4-1 to TRBJ2-3, with D possibly called TRBD1 or TRBD2 (5 bases each). Trimming removed 3 bases at V and 13 bases at J, with 23 bases between. This CDR3 is built from 15 residues. Germline CDR1 reads MGHRA; CDR2 reads YSYEKL. Written as DNA, the CDR3 is TGCGCCAGCAGCCAGGGACGCGAAGGACTTGTCGAGGAGTATTTT. It is translated as CASSQGREGLVEEYF.

This clonotype has more than one count but fewer than ten. The chain recombines TRBV3-1 with TRBJ2-4; maybe TRBD2 (6 bases). The J call is uncertain, as TRBJ2-7 better fits the DNA end. This CDR3 is built from 14 residues. CDR1 is LGHDT and CDR2 is YNNKEL in the germline V gene (reference sequence). The CDR3 protein is CASSPQGGSGEQYF. In DNA, the CDR3 is TGTGCCAGCAGCCCCCAGGGAGGCTCGGGCGAGCAGTACTTC.

The V gene is TRBV7-9, the J gene TRBJ2-2, with 7 bases that match TRBD2. V dropped 6 bases and J dropped 4; count of bases not matched to a gene: 8. Germline lookup yields CDR1 SEHNR and CDR2 FQNEAQ (reference sequence). The CDR3 contains 15 residues. The CDR3 sequence is CASRPRTRLTGELFF. The CDR3 DNA follows: TGTGCCAGCAGGCCGCGGACTAGACTCACCGGGGAGCTGTTTTTT.

The chain recombines TRBV5-1 with TRBJ2-7; 12 bases are shared with TRBD1. The CDR3 has 15 amino acids. J gave up 7 bases and V 5 bases, and 10 bases lay outside the gene matches. Germline CDR1 and CDR2: SGHRS and YFSETQ. The CDR3 DNA reads TGCGCCAGCAGGTTTCGGGGACAGGGGGCGTGGGAGCAGTACTTC. Protein product: CASRFRGQGAWEQYF.

The chain is built from TRBV20-1 and TRBJ2-5; 9 positions match TRBD1. CDR1 and CDR2 (germline): DFQATT, SNEGSKA (reference sequence). J lost 3 bases, V lost 4 bases, and 9 bases had no gene match. This CDR3 has 15 residues. CDR3 protein: CSANTPGQGKETQYF. The CDR3 coding sequence is TGCAGTGCTAACACGCCGGGACAGGGTAAAGAGACCCAGTACTTC.

The sample holds one count of this clonotype. V gene TRBV7-2 combines with J gene TRBJ1-2; the D is unclear. The CDR3 contains 15 residues. V was trimmed by 1 base and J by 4 bases, leaving 13 bases between them. Germline values: CDR1 SGHTA, CDR2 FQGNSA. The CDR3 sequence is CASSLGPGLSYGYTF. DNA of the CDR3: TGTGCCAGCAGCTTAGGACCAGGTTTGAGCTATGGCTACACCTTC.

V usage is TRBV28 and J usage is TRBJ2-5; TRBD1 is a possible D gene (6 bases). Germline assignment: CDR1 MDHEN and CDR2 SYDVKM. V gave up 7 bases and J gave up 5 bases, with 23 bases separating them. CDR3 size: 16 residues. CDR3 sequence (DNA): TGTGCCAGCAATAGAGGGGGTACGACGGGGCAGGAGACCCAGTACTTC. Protein product: CASNRGGTTGQETQYF.

This rearrangement joins TRBV9 to TRBJ2-7, with D unclear. Germline CDR1 SGDLS, CDR2 YYNGEE. CDR3 length: 14 residues. Trimming stripped 7 bases from V and 0 bases from J, with 14 bases between. The CDR3 DNA is TGTGCCAGCTCCCCTCGACTGGGCTCCTACGAGCAGTACTTC. This translates into CASSPRLGSYEQYF.

This clonotype has a handful of counts. The chain recombines TRBV6-2 or TRBV6-3 with TRBJ2-3; no clear D. The CDR3 spans 17 residues. Trimming stripped 0 bases from V and 5 bases from J, with 18 bases between. Germline-derived CDR1 and CDR2 are MNHEY and SVGEGT. This CDR3 is CASSYSIWYLGRDTQYF. The CDR3 DNA reads as TGTGCCAGCAGTTACTCGATTTGGTACCTAGGAAGAGATACGCAGTATTTT.